This T cell receptor (beta chain) emerged from a study of radiotherapy plus CTLA-4 blockade in lung cancer (dated by TCRdb to the late 2010s). With respect to the entire study: Objective responses were observed in 18% of enrolled patients, and disease control was achieved in approximately 30%.

Libraries were built with the immunoSEQ multiplex PCR assay. Sourced from immuneACCESS, this table was stored by TCRdb with only in-frame sequences that have V and J called. A share of the clones is absent; for the studies checked, an unresolved V gene accounts for under half, and the remainder has no known explanation. Within this sample are tens of thousands of clones, with 55% to 75% of them counted one time only. Approximately 11% of the sample comes from the top ten. Findings and caveats that apply to the study as a whole: After treatment with radiotherapy and ipilimumab, TCR clones that came from tumors expanded in the peripheral blood. The strongest predictors of response were reported to be early dynamic shifts in blood T cell clones along with a rise in serum interferon-beta following radiation.

Worth noting for this clone: Its antigen specificity is not known. No base quality information exists; no much larger clone differs at one position. Distinct nucleotide sequences in the sample also encode this CDR3.

The study evaluated CTLA-4 blockade (ipilimumab) given together with focal radiation therapy in patients who had chemo-refractory metastatic non-small-cell lung cancer. Including cysteine and phenylalanine, the CDR3 has 15 amino acids. The DNA shown is the 45-base CDR3, in frame from base 1. From V the trimming removes 6 bases and from J it removes 2 bases, while the gene matches leave 4 bases of the junction unaccounted for. CDR1 and CDR2, looked up from the germline V gene, are ENHRY and SYGVKD. The sequence joins TRBV10-3 to TRBJ2-3; 11 bases in the middle match TRBD1. This TCR was recovered from a human donor with non-small cell lung cancer who had stable disease on radiotherapy plus ipilimumab. The sample in question was peripheral blood, obtained from a patient treated with radiotherapy plus ipilimumab. The bases are TGTGCCATCAGCGGGGGACAGGGGGACACAGATACGCAGTATTTT. Translated, it reads CAISGGQGDTDTQYF.